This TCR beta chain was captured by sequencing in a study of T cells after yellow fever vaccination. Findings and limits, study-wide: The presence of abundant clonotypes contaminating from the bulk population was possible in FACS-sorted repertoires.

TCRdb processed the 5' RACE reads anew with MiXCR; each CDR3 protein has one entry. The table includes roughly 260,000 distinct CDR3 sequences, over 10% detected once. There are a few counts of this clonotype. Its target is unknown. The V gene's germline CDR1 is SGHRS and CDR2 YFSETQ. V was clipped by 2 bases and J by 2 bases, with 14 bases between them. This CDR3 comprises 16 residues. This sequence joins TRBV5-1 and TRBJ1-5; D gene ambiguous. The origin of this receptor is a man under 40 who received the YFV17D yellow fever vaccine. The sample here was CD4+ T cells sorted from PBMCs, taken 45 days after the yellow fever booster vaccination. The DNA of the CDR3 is TGCGCCAGCAGCTTTCCCTGGGAGGGCCGCAATCAGCCCCAGCATTTT. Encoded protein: CASSFPWEGRNQPQHF.